The 10 T cell receptor beta chains listed next were all sequenced from one sample in a study of cytomegalovirus exposure and HLA in healthy donors. The PCR contained 60 Vbeta and 13 Jbeta primers. Only in-frame clones appear in the TCRdb table, and some are missing; sequencing was by immunoSEQ multiplex PCR. The data hold approximately 250,000 clones, with 70% to 90% observed a single time. The sequencing input was PBMCs. These receptor sequences come from a girl aged 2 to 10 in good health and CMV-seronegative.

This rearrangement joins TRBV7-2 to TRBJ2-2; TRBD2 aligns across 11 bases. The V gene end was trimmed by 5 bases and the J gene end by 3 bases; junction bases not matched to a gene: 8. This CDR3 has 17 residues. CDR1 SGHTA and CDR2 FQGNSA come from the germline V gene. The chain's CDR3 is CASSQASGGPYTGELFF. Here the CDR3 DNA reads TGTGCCAGCAGCCAGGCTAGCGGGGGGCCCTACACCGGGGAGCTGTTTTTT.

The V and J genes are TRBV27 and TRBJ1-1; TRBD1 is a possible D gene (6 bases). CDR1 is MNHEY, CDR2 SMNVEV, per germline (reference sequence). This CDR3 is built from 14 residues. V was shortened by 2 bases and J by 4 bases, with 11 bases between the two germline ends. CDR3 nucleotide sequence: TGTGCCAGCAGTTTAGGGGGCTCGGGCACTGAAGCTTTCTTT. This gives the protein CASSLGGSGTEAFF.

CDR3 sequence reads: CATSRGQGTFMNTEAFF. CDR3 in DNA: TGTGCCACCAGCAGAGGACAGGGGACGTTCATGAACACTGAAGCTTTCTTT. This chain joins TRBV15 and TRBJ1-1, with 8 bases matching TRBD1. From germline, CDR1 is LNHNV and CDR2 YYDKDF (reference sequence). The ends lost 1 base at V and 0 bases at J; junction bases unmatched: 7. The CDR3 has 17 residues.

This chain connects TRBV9 to TRBJ2-5; D perhaps matches TRBD2 (6 bases). There are 15 residues in the CDR3. V lost 3 bases and J 2 bases, leaving 14 bases between the germline ends. Germline CDR1 and CDR2: SGDLS and YYNGEE. CDR3 residues: CASSEGLTRQETQYF. The CDR3 DNA follows: TGTGCCAGCAGCGAGGGACTCACAAGACAAGAGACCCAGTACTTC.

The chain combines TRBV18 with TRBJ2-1; no definite D call. This CDR3 is 15 amino acids long. Germline loops: CDR1 KGHSH, CDR2 LQKENI. Deletions cut 3 bases from V and 8 bases from J, with 17 bases between. The CDR3 DNA reads as TGTGCCAGCTCACCCGCCCCTCTAGAGAACGATGAGCAGTTCTTC. This encodes CASSPAPLENDEQFF.

The J gene is TRBJ2-7, the V gene TRBV6-5; D might be TRBD1 (5 bases). Trimming removed 0 bases from V and 3 bases from J, with 12 bases in between. This CDR3 comprises 15 residues. In germline, CDR1 is MNHEY, CDR2 SVGAGI. This CDR3 is CASSYSSDMNYEQYF. CDR3 sequence (DNA): TGTGCCAGCAGTTACTCCTCGGACATGAACTACGAGCAGTACTTC.

This sequence joins TRBV7-8 and TRBJ1-4, with D possibly being TRBD1 (5 bases). Trimming stripped 4 bases from V and 1 base from J, with 13 bases between. CDR3 length equals 16 residues. Germline V gene sequence: CDR1 SGHVS, CDR2 FQNEAQ. This CDR3 is CASSWTSTRTNEKLFF. CDR3 sequence (DNA): TGTGCCAGCAGCTGGACAAGTACGAGAACTAATGAAAAACTGTTTTTT.

The chain's CDR3 is CASSRTGTGPSYEQYF. As DNA, the CDR3 is TGTGCCAGCAGCCGAACCGGGACAGGGCCCTCCTACGAGCAGTACTTC. The rearrangement links TRBV7-9 to TRBJ2-7, with TRBD1 matching 9 bases. The trim removed 5 bases at V and 0 bases at J, leaving 8 bases unmatched. This CDR3 region has 16 residues. Germline values: CDR1 SEHNR, CDR2 FQNEAQ (reference sequence).

The rearrangement joins TRBV29-1 to TRBJ2-7, with TRBD1 matching over 11 bases. CDR1 SQVTM and CDR2 ANQGSEA come from the germline V gene. The trim removed 3 bases at V and 3 bases at J, leaving 1 base unmatched. The CDR3 loop spans 13 amino acids. The CDR3 protein is CSVEGQGGYEQYF. For the CDR3, the DNA is TGCAGCGTTGAGGGACAGGGGGGCTACGAGCAGTACTTC.

The chain employs TRBV9 and TRBJ2-1, with 8 bases identical to TRBD2. The germline V gene has CDR1 SGDLS and CDR2 YYNGEE. This CDR3 spans 20 amino acids. V shed 1 base and J 2 bases; nucleotides not matched to a gene: 17. The CDR3 protein is CASSVLPVGGSGNAYNEQFF. The CDR3 DNA is TGTGCCAGCAGCGTATTACCCGTAGGGGGTAGCGGGAACGCCTACAATGAGCAGTTCTTC.